This T cell receptor (beta chain) comes out of a study of cytomegalovirus exposure and HLA in healthy donors. Study at large: In an early release, HLA-typed donors contributed 80 million to 95 million unique TCR sequences. Genetic ancestry analysis placed about 80% of the 300 to 400 donors that were genotyped in the Caucasian-associated cluster.

The germline V gene encodes CDR1 MDHEN and CDR2 SYDVKM. The CDR3 contains 16 residues. After removal of 2 bases from V and 3 bases from J, the junction contained 3 bases not matched to a gene. The study, taken as a whole, reports: Later genetic work tied a missense DCLRE1C variant to beta-chain V and J trimming. In vitro experiments confirmed that a few CMV-associated chains were specific for CMV antigens.

With regard to this clone: Its antigen is still unknown.

Primers for the PCR totalled 60 Vbeta and 13 Jbeta. Some clones are missing from TCRdb's copy, which holds only in-frame ones; the method was immunoSEQ multiplex PCR. The sample consists of about 160,000 clones, about 80% of them appearing once. The sample comprised PBMCs. The rearrangement links TRBV28 to TRBJ2-2; 10 bases align to TRBD2. This receptor was obtained from a man aged 18 to 35 in good health and CMV-seropositive. CDR3 nucleotide sequence: TGTGCCAGCAGTTTAACTAGCGGGATTTACACCGGGGAGCTGTTTTTT. Translated, it gives CASSLTSGIYTGELFF.